These 18 T cell receptor beta chains came from one sample sequenced in a study of blood T cell repertoires in COVID-19. The data were produced by immunoSEQ multiplex PCR, yet TCRdb's version contains in-frame clones alone and is incomplete. The table shows about 80,000 clones, with roughly four fifths occurring only once. The sequencing sample was made of peripheral blood. The receptors shown here come from a human donor in a cohort sampled during active COVID-19.

This clone was observed a single time. The gene calls are TRBV7-2 and TRBJ2-3, with a possible D match to TRBD2 (6 bases). This CDR3 spans 14 amino acids. Trimming removed 2 bases from V and 5 bases from J, with 11 bases in between. Per germline, CDR1 SGHTA and CDR2 FQGNSA. CDR3 in amino acids: CASSLNGGVDTQYF. The CDR3 DNA reads as TGTGCCAGCAGCTTAAATGGCGGGGTAGATACGCAGTATTTT.

The chain recombines TRBV2 with TRBJ2-2, with TRBD2 as a possible D gene (5 bases). Germline V gene lookup returns CDR1 SNHLY and CDR2 FYNNEI. Trimming shortened V by 2 bases and J by 8 bases, and 6 bases separated the two germline ends. The CDR3 spans 12 residues. The CDR3 DNA is TGTGCCAGCAGTGAACAGCGGGGGGAGCTGTTTTTT. This gives the protein CASSEQRGELFF.

This rearrangement joins TRBV18 to TRBJ2-5; the D gene is possibly TRBD1 (5 bases). The V end lost 4 bases, the J end lost 4 bases, and 13 bases lay between the germline ends. This CDR3 has 14 amino acids. Germline CDR1 is KGHSH and CDR2 is LQKENI. CDR3 sequence reads: CASSQGVLGETQYF. The CDR3 DNA reads TGTGCCAGCTCACAAGGGGTTCTGGGAGAGACCCAGTACTTC.

This sequence joins TRBV12-3 or TRBV12-4 and TRBJ2-7; D is undetermined. The CDR3 has 13 amino acids. Between the trimmed V and J ends, which lost 4 bases and 2 bases, there was a span of 9 bases. The CDR3 is CASSSLYTYEQYF. For the CDR3, the DNA is TGTGCCAGCAGTTCGTTATACACCTACGAGCAGTACTTC.

This rearrangement joins TRBV12-3 or TRBV12-4 to TRBJ1-2, with D tentatively TRBD1 (5 bases). This CDR3 region has 13 residues. Trimming shortened V by 7 bases and J by 8 bases, and 17 bases separated the two germline ends. This CDR3 is CASTIGRGKGYTF. CDR3 nucleotide sequence: TGTGCCAGCACCATAGGTAGGGGTAAAGGCTACACCTTC.

In this sample, this clone turned up a few times. This sequence joins TRBV25-1 and TRBJ1-4; 8 bases are a match to TRBD1. This CDR3 is 14 amino acids long. Germline CDR1 MGHDK, CDR2 SYGVNS. V lost 5 bases, J lost 7 bases, and 6 bases stayed unmatched. The CDR3 region is CASSRQGRGEKLFF. In nucleotides, the CDR3 is TGTGCCAGCAGTAGACAGGGGCGAGGTGAAAAACTGTTTTTT.

The chain carries TRBV2 and TRBJ2-4; 9 bases are a match to TRBD1. This CDR3 comprises 16 residues. V lost 3 bases, J lost 2 bases, and 5 bases stayed unmatched. Looked up from germline, CDR1 is SNHLY and CDR2 is FYNNEI. The CDR3 loop is CASSEVDRGSKNIQYF. CDR3 nucleotide sequence: TGTGCCAGCAGTGAGGTGGACAGGGGCTCCAAAAACATTCAGTACTTC. Based on the CDR3 plus reference TRBV2 and TRBJ2-4, the full variable domain is EPEVTQTPSHQVTQMGQEVILRCVPISNHLYFYWYRQILGQKVEFLVSFYNNEISEKSEIFDDQFSVERPDGSNFTLKIRSTKLEDSAMYFCASSEVDRGSKNIQYFGAGTRLSVL.

This sequence joins TRBV19 and TRBJ1-5, with TRBD1 as a possible D gene (6 bases). CDR1 and CDR2 from the germline V gene are LNHDA and SQIVND (reference sequence). Trimming took 5 bases from V and 5 from J, leaving 13 bases between them. This CDR3 is built from 14 residues. The DNA for the CDR3 is TGTGCCAGTAGTCCACTAGGGGGTTATCAGCCCCAGCATTTT. The encoded protein is CASSPLGGYQPQHF.

The chain is built from TRBV28 and TRBJ1-2, with D possibly being TRBD1 (5 bases). V was cut by 3 bases and J by 3 bases, with 11 bases left in between. The CDR3 spans 14 residues. Germline V gene sequence: CDR1 MDHEN, CDR2 SYDVKM. The CDR3 DNA is TGTGCCAGCAGTTTCCAGGGTTCTCACTATGGCTACACCTTC. It yields the protein CASSFQGSHYGYTF.

This rearrangement joins TRBV11-3 to TRBJ2-1, with TRBD1 matching 9 bases. The trim removed 1 base at V and 4 bases at J, leaving 2 bases unmatched. Germline lookup yields CDR1 SGHNT and CDR2 YENEEA. CDR3 length equals 15 residues. For the CDR3, the DNA is TGTGCCAGCAGCTTAGCGGGACAGGGTTACAATGAGCAGTTCTTC. Encoded protein: CASSLAGQGYNEQFF.

This rearrangement joins TRBV18 to TRBJ2-7; 7 bases line up with TRBD1. Germline loops: CDR1 KGHSH, CDR2 LQKENI. The CDR3 runs 12 residues. The J segment lost 7 bases and the V segment lost 3 bases, leaving 3 bases of the junction unmatched. The chain's CDR3 is CASSPTGREQYF. For the CDR3, the DNA is TGTGCCAGCTCACCGACAGGGCGAGAGCAGTACTTC.

This chain joins TRBV5-1 and TRBJ2-2, with TRBD2 identical over 12 bases. The length of the CDR3 is 17 residues. Germline lookup yields CDR1 SGHRS and CDR2 YFSETQ. V lost 0 bases to trimming and J lost 1 base; unmatched junction nucleotides: 1. CDR3: CASSLGGLAGNTGELFF. The CDR3 DNA reads as TGCGCCAGCAGCTTGGGGGGACTAGCGGGGAACACCGGGGAGCTGTTTTTT. Full variable domain (missing parts from reference TRBV5-1 and TRBJ2-2): KAGVTQTPRYLIKTRGQQVTLSCSPISGHRSVSWYQQTPGQGLQFLFEYFSETQRNKGNFPGRFSGRQFSNSRSEMNVSTLELGDSALYLCASSLGGLAGNTGELFFGEGSRLTVL.

The gene calls are TRBV12-5 and TRBJ2-2; D is possibly TRBD2 (6 bases). The CDR3 loop spans 16 amino acids. CDR1 is LGHNT and CDR2 is FRNRAP in the germline V gene. V lost 6 bases and J 6 bases, leaving 20 bases between the germline ends. This CDR3 is CASGPGSGRGAGELFF. The CDR3 bases are TGTGCTAGTGGCCCCGGATCGGGTCGCGGGGCCGGGGAGCTGTTTTTT.

The CDR3 here is CASKLGGGYNEQFF. Written as DNA, the CDR3 is TGTGCCAGCAAATTGGGTGGGGGGTACAATGAGCAGTTCTTC. The genes are TRBV2 and TRBJ2-1, with D perhaps TRBD2 (6 bases). Trimming cost V 7 bases and J 4 bases, with 14 bases left between them. Germline V lookup: CDR1 SNHLY, CDR2 FYNNEI. The CDR3 is 14 residues long.

The rearrangement uses TRBV7-3 and TRBJ1-2; weak D call: TRBD1 (5 bases). CDR1 is SGHTA and CDR2 is FQGTGA in the germline V gene. The germline V and J ends were trimmed by 4 bases and 2 bases, with 8 bases remaining between them. The CDR3 covers 13 residues. The CDR3 loop is CASSSGHNYGYTF. CDR3 nucleotides: TGTGCCAGCAGCTCTGGACACAACTATGGCTACACCTTC.

The rearrangement joins TRBV6-5 to TRBJ2-7; tentative D call: TRBD1 (6 bases). The CDR3 sequence is 14 residues long. The germline gives CDR1 MNHEY, CDR2 SVGAGI. Deletions cut 5 bases from V and 7 bases from J, with 18 bases between. The CDR3 spells CASSLVVTRGEQYF. The CDR3 DNA reads as TGTGCCAGCAGTCTGGTGGTCACTAGGGGGGAGCAGTACTTC.

The genes are TRBV4-2 and TRBJ1-1, with a tentative D call TRBD1 (5 bases). The V end was cut by 2 bases, the J end by 5 bases, with 15 bases between. This CDR3 contains 15 residues. Germline CDR1 LGHNA, CDR2 YNFKEQ. The CDR3 coding sequence is TGTGCCAGCAGCCAAACCCGGGACTTGGGAACTGAAGCTTTCTTT. This gives the protein CASSQTRDLGTEAFF.

The rearrangement uses TRBV19 and TRBJ2-7; 8 bases are shared with TRBD1. The CDR3 consists of 15 residues. Losses at the gene ends were 5 bases for V and 2 bases for J; bases not matched to a gene: 8. The V gene's germline CDR1 is LNHDA and CDR2 SQIVND (reference sequence). CDR3 coding DNA: TGTGCCAGTAGTTTAAGACAGGGGTCACCCTACGAGCAGTACTTC. Translating gives CASSLRQGSPYEQYF.